This T cell receptor (beta chain) was identified during a study of cytomegalovirus exposure and HLA in healthy donors. Notes on the study in general: The authors enumerated 150 to 200 TCR beta chains as linked to cytomegalovirus. In a later analysis, at a false discovery rate of 0.05, about 17,000 TCR beta sequences matched HLA alleles. In vitro work confirmed that a few CMV-associated chains recognize CMV antigens. The only immune exposure information that was available was CMV serostatus.

The primer mix had 60 Vbeta and 13 Jbeta primers. Here immunoSEQ multiplex PCR was the method, and the copy in TCRdb shows in-frame clones only, minus some. The data show some 170,000 clones, about 80% seen once. In regard to this clone: What it recognizes is unknown.

This TCR was recovered from a woman aged 40-49 years in good health and CMV-seronegative. Sequenced material: PBMCs.

The CDR3, as DNA: TGTGCCAGCAGTGTCGCGGCTAGCAATCAGCCCCAGCATTTT. As protein: CASSVAASNQPQHF. This chain uses TRBV2 with TRBJ1-5; D remains ambiguous. Per germline, CDR1 SNHLY and CDR2 FYNNEI. This CDR3 is 14 amino acids long. V shed 4 bases and J shed 0 bases, with 7 bases lying between them.